The entry that follows covers one T cell receptor beta chain sequence. Antigen unknown. The PCR had 60 Vbeta and 13 Jbeta primers. The assay was immunoSEQ multiplex PCR, and TCRdb's table has in-frame clones only and misses some. The sample consists of roughly 100,000 clones, approximately 11% of them appearing once. The data stem from a study of cytomegalovirus exposure and HLA in healthy donors. Overall study context: In terms of ancestry, the Caucasian-associated cluster contained around four fifths of the roughly 400 genotyped donors.

This CDR3 is 11 amino acids long. The germline gives CDR1 SQVTM, CDR2 ANQGSEA. The V gene lost 5 bases and the J gene lost 7 bases, with 11 bases spanning the gap. General observations from the study: A list of about 180 TCR beta chains associated with cytomegalovirus was given. Other equally common chains were less clonally expanded than HLA-associated TCR beta chains, a later analysis showed.

The sequencing input was PBMCs. The TCR was taken from a man in his forties in good health and CMV-seropositive. The gene calls are TRBV29-1 and TRBJ1-1, with unresolved D. CDR3 in amino acids: CSVSMGSEAFF. CDR3 nucleotide sequence: TGCAGCGTTTCTATGGGGAGTGAAGCTTTCTTT. The variable domain in full, with the rest retrieved from reference TRBV29-1 and TRBJ1-1, is SAVISQKPSRDICQRGTSLTIQCQVDSQVTMMFWYRQQPGQSLTLIATANQGSEATYESGFVIDKFPISRPNLTFSTLTVSNMSPEDSSIYLCSVSMGSEAFFGQGTRLTVV.